Following are 9 T cell receptor beta chains from one sample sequenced in a study of shared clonotypes between healthy human individuals. Data came from immunoSEQ multiplex PCR; TCRdb stores just in-frame clones and leaves some out. The sample has roughly 1,500,000 clones; less than 99% are singletons. The sequenced sample consisted of naive CD4+ T cells sorted from blood. Stated subset: CD45RA+ positively selected. These receptors originate from a man aged 25 to 40 in good health.

The chain uses TRBV5-1 and TRBJ2-3, with 9 positions matching TRBD2. This CDR3 spans 16 amino acids. Trimming removed 0 bases from V and 5 bases from J; junction bases left unmatched: 7. Germline-derived CDR1 and CDR2 are SGHRS and YFSETQ. CDR3 coding DNA: TGCGCCAGCAGCTTGGGCGGGAGGGCCGAAGGAGATACGCAGTATTTT. Encoded protein: CASSLGGRAEGDTQYF.

The chain recombines TRBV11-2 with TRBJ1-1; no definite D call. The V gene's germline CDR1 is SGHAT and CDR2 FQNNGV. CDR3 size: 14 residues. V was trimmed by 0 bases and J by 0 bases, leaving 5 bases between them. CDR3 loop: CASSLDIMNTEAFF. Here the CDR3 DNA reads TGTGCCAGCAGCTTAGATATAATGAACACTGAAGCTTTCTTT.

The CDR3 nucleotides are TGTGCCAGTAGTATGAGGACAGGGGTGAATGAGCAGTTCTTC. Translating gives CASSMRTGVNEQFF. The chain carries TRBV19 and TRBJ2-1; TRBD1 aligns across 9 bases. J was trimmed by 7 bases and V by 3 bases; bases with no gene match: 4. CDR3 length: 14 amino acids. CDR1 LNHDA and CDR2 SQIVND come from the germline V gene (reference sequence).

This clone was found once. This chain links TRBV6-5 with TRBJ1-2; no firm D call. The CDR3 length is 16 residues. The germline V gene encodes CDR1 MNHEY and CDR2 SVGAGI. The V end lost 0 bases, the J end lost 4 bases, and 15 bases lay between the germline ends. In DNA, the CDR3 is TGTGCCAGCAGTTACTCGGAAGTCGGCGGGCTCTATGGCTACACCTTC. It is translated as CASSYSEVGGLYGYTF.

The gene calls are TRBV7-9 and TRBJ2-5; D is uncertain. The V end lost 0 bases, the J end lost 1 base, and 9 bases lay between the germline ends. Germline loops: CDR1 SEHNR, CDR2 FQNEAQ (reference sequence). The CDR3 totals 15 residues. The CDR3 sequence: CASSLALPTQETQYF. In DNA form, the CDR3 reads TGTGCCAGCAGCTTAGCACTTCCTACCCAAGAGACCCAGTACTTC.

This chain links TRBV28 with TRBJ2-7; TRBD1 matches 8 bases. This CDR3 comprises 15 residues. The V segment lost 6 bases and the J segment 0 bases; nucleotides outside the gene matches: 7. Germline CDR1 is MDHEN and CDR2 is SYDVKM. CDR3 sequence reads: CASRLTGGISYEQYF. The CDR3 DNA reads TGTGCCAGCAGGCTAACAGGGGGTATCTCCTACGAGCAGTACTTC.

Note on this clone: The sample carries other DNA sequences with the same CDR3. CDR3: CASRDRGNYGYTF. In nucleotides, the CDR3 is TGTGCCAGCCGGGACAGGGGTAACTATGGCTACACCTTC. The chain combines TRBV28 with TRBJ1-2, with 10 bases fitting TRBD1. The V gene end was trimmed by 8 bases and the J gene end by 1 base; junction bases not matched to a gene: 1. The germline CDR1 and CDR2 sequences are MDHEN and SYDVKM. The CDR3 is made up of 13 amino acids.

The chain uses TRBV5-5 and TRBJ2-3; TRBD2 aligns across 8 bases. CDR1 is SGHKS and CDR2 is YYEKEE in the germline V gene (reference sequence). The CDR3 loop spans 17 amino acids. With V trimmed by 2 bases and J by 6 bases, 14 bases remained unmatched. The CDR3 protein is CASSLTGSGGPGDTQYF. The DNA of the CDR3 is TGTGCCAGCAGCTTAACCGGGTCGGGAGGGCCCGGGGATACGCAGTATTTT.

V usage is TRBV5-8 and J usage is TRBJ1-5, with 7 bases that match TRBD1. J was trimmed by 3 bases and V by 4 bases; bases with no gene match: 7. The germline gives CDR1 SGHTS, CDR2 YDEGEE. This CDR3 has 15 amino acids. The CDR3 coding sequence is TGTGCCAGCAGCGTGTTCGGGACAGCCAATCAGCCCCAGCATTTT. Translating it yields CASSVFGTANQPQHF.